These 25 T cell receptor beta chains originate from one sample sequenced in a study of blood T cell repertoires in COVID-19. The repertoire was sequenced with immunoSEQ multiplex PCR; TCRdb's copy has only in-frame clones and lacks some. Here the sample spans a few hundred thousand clones, 75% to 90% being singletons. Input material: PBMCs or T cells enriched from blood (not recorded which). These TCRs come from a man younger than 40 who had recovered from COVID-19.

The chain is built from TRBV7-2 and TRBJ1-3, with 7 nucleotides matching TRBD1. In germline, CDR1 is SGHTA, CDR2 FQGNSA. V lost 5 bases to trimming and J lost 1 base; unmatched junction nucleotides: 5. The CDR3 covers 15 residues. The CDR3 is CASSLNRGSGNTIYF. CDR3 DNA sequence: TGTGCCAGCAGCCTAAACAGGGGTTCTGGAAACACCATATATTTT.

Here the CDR3 reads CASSLLGAEGYTF. The CDR3 DNA follows: TGTGCCAGTAGTCTGTTGGGGGCGGAGGGCTACACCTTC. The chain employs TRBV19 and TRBJ1-2, with D possibly TRBD1 on 6 matching bases. Germline V gene sequence: CDR1 LNHDA, CDR2 SQIVND (reference sequence). The CDR3 runs 13 residues. Trimming removed 5 bases from V and 8 bases from J, with 15 bases in between.

The V gene is TRBV18, the J gene TRBJ1-2; D gene unclear. This CDR3 has 13 residues. V lost 0 bases, J lost 5 bases, and 7 bases lay in between. Germline CDR1 is KGHSH and CDR2 is LQKENI. In DNA form, the CDR3 reads TGTGCCAGCTCACCACCCACAGATTATGGCTACACCTTC. Protein sequence: CASSPPTDYGYTF.

This clone was recorded only once. The rearrangement uses TRBV6-4 and TRBJ2-2, with TRBD1 matching 7 bases. CDR1 MRHNA and CDR2 SNTAGT come from the germline V gene. The CDR3 runs to 14 residues. The J segment lost 3 bases and the V segment lost 6 bases, leaving 4 bases of the junction unmatched. DNA of the CDR3: TGTGCCAGCAGCCAAACAGGGGACACCGGGGAGCTGTTTTTT. It translates to CASSQTGDTGELFF.

A note on this clone: The sample contains more than one DNA sequence encoding this CDR3. The genes are TRBV6-2 or TRBV6-3 and TRBJ2-1; 7 bases align to TRBD2. The CDR3 is 16 residues long. Looked up from germline, CDR1 is MNHEY and CDR2 is SVGEGT. Trimming took 2 bases from V and 0 from J; bases not matched to a gene: 4. The chain's CDR3 is CASSYSIAGSYNEQFF. CDR3 DNA: TGTGCCAGCAGTTACAGTATAGCGGGCTCCTACAATGAGCAGTTCTTC.

This clone has only a few counts. The rearrangement links TRBV4-1 to TRBJ1-5; unclear D gene. Looked up from germline, CDR1 is MGHRA and CDR2 is YSYEKL. The V end lost 0 bases, the J end lost 0 bases, and 6 bases lay between the germline ends. The CDR3 is 15 residues long. CDR3 region: CASSQDRYSNQPQHF. The CDR3 DNA follows: TGCGCCAGCAGCCAAGATCGGTATAGCAATCAGCCCCAGCATTTT.

V is TRBV6-2 or TRBV6-3 and J is TRBJ1-5; maybe TRBD1 (6 bases). V lost 5 bases, J lost 0 bases, and 14 bases lay in between. Germline CDR1 and CDR2: MNHEY and SVGEGT. The CDR3 consists of 16 residues. In nucleotides, the CDR3 is TGTGCCAGCAGTCTAAACAGGGCTTATAGCAATCAGCCCCAGCATTTT. Translating gives CASSLNRAYSNQPQHF.

The count of this clone is one. This rearrangement joins TRBV7-9 to TRBJ1-3, with D perhaps TRBD1 (6 bases). CDR1 SEHNR and CDR2 FQNEAQ come from the germline V gene (reference sequence). Between the trimmed V and J ends, which lost 5 bases and 1 base, there was a span of 15 bases. The CDR3 runs 16 residues. The CDR3 bases are TGTGCCAGCAGCCGAGGACAGCTCACATCTGGAAACACCATATATTTT. Protein sequence: CASSRGQLTSGNTIYF.

This clone was seen only a few times. The chain joins TRBV7-3 to TRBJ2-3; D unresolved. V lost 5 bases and J 5 bases, leaving 8 bases between the germline ends. The germline V gene has CDR1 SGHTA and CDR2 FQGTGA. This CDR3 contains 12 residues. The CDR3 DNA reads TGTGCCAGCAGCCACGGTTTAGATACGCAGTATTTT. Its translation: CASSHGLDTQYF.

The V gene is TRBV7-8, the J gene TRBJ1-2; 7 bases are a match to TRBD1. Losses at the gene ends were 8 bases for V and 5 bases for J; bases not matched to a gene: 14. Germline values: CDR1 SGHVS, CDR2 FQNEAQ. The CDR3 is 15 residues long. DNA for the CDR3: TGTGCCAGCTCCGGGACAGCGACAATCTCATATGGCTACACCTTC. It yields the protein CASSGTATISYGYTF. The variable domain in full, with the rest retrieved from reference TRBV7-8 and TRBJ1-2, is GAGVSQSPRYKVAKRGQDVALRCDPISGHVSLFWYQQALGQGPEFLTYFQNEAQLDKSGLPSDRFFAERPEGSVSTLKIQRTQQEDSAVYLCASSGTATISYGYTFGSGTRLTVV.

The genes are TRBV9 and TRBJ1-1; a possible D gene is TRBD1 (6 bases). The CDR3 runs to 14 residues. Germline CDR1 SGDLS, CDR2 YYNGEE. The V end was cut by 0 bases, the J end by 5 bases, with 11 bases between. The chain's CDR3 is CASSVGGGKTEAFF. In DNA, the CDR3 is TGTGCCAGCAGCGTAGGTGGGGGCAAGACTGAAGCTTTCTTT.

The chain employs TRBV18 and TRBJ1-2, with 8 bases lining up with TRBD1. This CDR3 has 14 residues. Trimming cost V 2 bases and J 6 bases; bases outside gene matches: 5. Germline V CDR1 and CDR2: KGHSH, LQKENI. The CDR3 sequence is CASSPGTGVNGYTF. The DNA of the CDR3 is TGTGCCAGCTCACCAGGGACAGGAGTAAATGGCTACACCTTC. The full variable domain, with the rest looked up from reference TRBV18 and TRBJ1-2, is NAGVMQNPRHLVRRRGQEARLRCSPMKGHSHVYWYRQLPEEGLKFMVYLQKENIIDESGMPKERFSAEFPKEGPSILRIQQVVRGDSAAYFCASSPGTGVNGYTFGSGTRLTVV.

This chain connects TRBV5-8 to TRBJ1-5; 10 bases are a match to TRBD1. From germline, CDR1 is SGHTS and CDR2 YDEGEE. Trimming removed 5 bases from V and 5 bases from J; junction bases left unmatched: 7. CDR3 length equals 15 residues. CDR3 in amino acids: CASSSTGGLYQPQHF. DNA for the CDR3: TGTGCCAGCAGTTCGACAGGGGGCCTTTATCAGCCCCAGCATTTT.

The rearrangement joins TRBV13 to TRBJ2-5, with D tentatively TRBD1 (6 bases). This CDR3 has 15 amino acids. Germline-derived CDR1 and CDR2 are PRHDT and FYEKMQ (reference sequence). The V gene lost 4 bases and the J gene lost 2 bases, with 14 bases spanning the gap. This chain's CDR3 is CASSSRTDLQETQYF. CDR3 DNA: TGTGCCAGCAGCTCTAGGACAGATCTGCAAGAGACCCAGTACTTC. Based on the CDR3 plus reference TRBV13 and TRBJ2-5, the full variable domain is AAGVIQSPRHLIKEKRETATLKCYPIPRHDTVYWYQQGPGQDPQFLISFYEKMQSDKGSIPDRFSAQQFSDYHSELNMSSLELGDSALYFCASSSRTDLQETQYFGPGTRLLVL.

The CDR3: CASSEGTQTDTQYF. CDR3 coding DNA: TGTGCCAGCAGTGAAGGGACACAGACAGATACGCAGTATTTT. The rearrangement links TRBV6-4 to TRBJ2-3; tentatively, D is TRBD1 (6 bases). The CDR3 sequence is 14 residues long. The V end lost 3 bases, the J end lost 3 bases, and 10 bases lay between the germline ends. The germline CDR1 and CDR2 sequences are MRHNA and SNTAGT.

The chain employs TRBV2 and TRBJ1-1; D is unclear. Germline V CDR1 and CDR2: SNHLY, FYNNEI. This CDR3 is built from 15 residues. V was trimmed by 8 bases and J by 0 bases, leaving 16 bases between them. CDR3 in DNA: TGTGCCAGCGGCGGCACTTCAAGCATGAACACTGAAGCTTTCTTT. Its protein product is CASGGTSSMNTEAFF.

The chain employs TRBV7-9 and TRBJ2-7; a possible D gene is TRBD1 (7 bases). Per the germline V gene, CDR1 is SEHNR and CDR2 is FQNEAQ (reference sequence). The V end was cut by 5 bases, the J end by 7 bases, with 18 bases between. The CDR3 has 14 amino acids. The CDR3: CASSLFEGAGEQYF. The CDR3 region has the DNA TGTGCCAGCAGCCTCTTTGAGGGGGCGGGGGAGCAGTACTTC.

The chain uses TRBV11-2 and TRBJ1-2; the match to TRBD1 covers 9 bases. CDR3 length equals 17 residues. Germline V gene sequence: CDR1 SGHAT, CDR2 FQNNGV. The V segment lost 2 bases and the J segment 2 bases; nucleotides outside the gene matches: 9. The CDR3 bases are TGTGCCAGCAGCTTATACCCCGACAGGGGGGAGAACTATGGCTACACCTTC. Protein: CASSLYPDRGENYGYTF.

This clone was observed a single time. This chain links TRBV27 with TRBJ1-1; 8 bases line up with TRBD1. Germline lookup yields CDR1 MNHEY and CDR2 SMNVEV (reference sequence). CDR3 length: 13 residues. J was trimmed by 6 bases and V by 6 bases; bases with no gene match: 6. CDR3 sequence (DNA): TGTGCCAGCAGACAACAGGGGGTCCCTGAAGCTTTCTTT. This sequence encodes CASRQQGVPEAFF.

This clone was seen more than once but under ten times. The genes are TRBV19 and TRBJ2-2; possible D gene TRBD1, 6 bases. V dropped 10 bases and J dropped 1 base, with 13 bases sitting between them. Looked up from germline, CDR1 is LNHDA and CDR2 is SQIVND (reference sequence). The CDR3 runs 14 residues. The CDR3 region has the DNA TGTGCCACCACGCTACAGGGGAACACCGGGGAGCTGTTTTTT. As protein: CATTLQGNTGELFF.

This clone was found a few times. The chain joins TRBV28 to TRBJ1-1; 7 bases align to TRBD1. The ends lost 1 base at V and 6 bases at J; junction bases unmatched: 2. The CDR3 is 13 amino acids. Germline V gene data show CDR1 as MDHEN and CDR2 as SYDVKM. The CDR3 region is CASSLSTGAEAFF. The CDR3 DNA is TGTGCCAGCAGTTTATCCACAGGGGCTGAAGCTTTCTTT.

The chain employs TRBV7-3 and TRBJ2-5; 11 positions agree with TRBD2. The V and J ends lost 2 bases and 2 bases, in that order; junction bases with no gene match: 7. Looked up from germline, CDR1 is SGHTA and CDR2 is FQGTGA. The CDR3 runs 17 residues. The CDR3 loop reads CASSLGASGGLQETQYF. CDR3 DNA: TGTGCCAGCAGCTTAGGGGCTAGCGGGGGGCTACAAGAGACCCAGTACTTC.

This clone has a single count. V and J are TRBV7-2 and TRBJ2-7, with D maybe TRBD1 (6 bases). The CDR3 is made up of 13 amino acids. Trimming shortened V by 7 bases and J by 5 bases, and 15 bases separated the two germline ends. Germline CDR1 SGHTA, CDR2 FQGNSA. CDR3 region: CASNLSGGHEQYF. The DNA of the CDR3 is TGTGCCAGCAACTTGAGTGGGGGCCACGAGCAGTACTTC.

The chain uses TRBV10-3 and TRBJ2-5; D is unresolved. Germline CDR1 is ENHRY and CDR2 is SYGVKD. V was clipped by 8 bases and J by 1 base, with 11 bases between them. The CDR3 has 13 residues. CDR3 sequence: CAISDGGQETQYF. CDR3 nucleotides: TGTGCCATCTCGGATGGCGGCCAAGAGACCCAGTACTTC.

This clone has only a few counts. The chain joins TRBV7-2 to TRBJ1-1; 8 bases agree with TRBD1. The ends lost 1 base at V and 6 bases at J; junction bases unmatched: 7. Germline values: CDR1 SGHTA, CDR2 FQGNSA. The CDR3 sequence is 15 residues long. In DNA, the CDR3 is TGTGCCAGCAGCTTAGGGGCAGGGGGCAGGGCTGAAGCTTTCTTT. As protein: CASSLGAGGRAEAFF.